This T cell receptor beta chain was retrieved from a study of OX40 agonist ivuxolimab in advanced cancers. Whole-study context: Dose-escalation patients had hepatocellular carcinoma, melanoma, renal cell or head and neck cancer. Among those enrolled, mean age was 60 years (range roughly 20 to 79) and about 79% were male.

The CDR3 loop spans 14 amino acids. Trimming stripped 1 base from V and 0 bases from J, with 7 bases between. Germline CDR1 reads MGHRA; CDR2 reads YSYEKL. On this clone itself: The antigen is undetermined.

Study results and limitations: In the 0.1 to 3.0 mg/kg range, CD4+ and CD8+ blood T cells had expanded clonally by week 6.

Profiled with immunoSEQ multiplex PCR; TCRdb holds only in-frame clones, not every one. This table holds some 100,000 clones, 80% to 95% found once. Patients with a history of autoimmune disease or on systemic immunosuppression were excluded. The chain combines TRBV4-1 with TRBJ2-7, with unresolved D. Here the sequenced sample was CD4+ or CD8+ T cells sorted from blood, taken in a trial of the OX40 agonist ivuxolimab. This receptor was obtained from an adult with an advanced solid tumor such as melanoma, head and neck, liver or kidney cancer. Here the CDR3 reads CASSQGSSSYEQYF. DNA of the CDR3: TGCGCCAGCAGCCAAGGGTCGAGCTCCTACGAGCAGTACTTC.